The 10 T cell receptor beta chains below come from one sample, sequenced in a study of blood T cell repertoires in COVID-19. Data came from immunoSEQ multiplex PCR; TCRdb stores just in-frame clones and leaves some out. The sample gives approximately 380,000 clones, 85% to 90% of which show up once; 0.9% to 1.5% is in the top ten. Sequences were obtained from PBMCs or T cells enriched from blood (not recorded which). Every receptor here comes from a woman in her late teens or twenties who had recovered from COVID-19.

This clone was observed a handful of times. The rearrangement uses TRBV24-1 and TRBJ1-2, with D hard to call. Germline CDR1 reads KGHDR; CDR2 reads SFDVKD. V gave up 4 bases and J gave up 2 bases, with 4 bases separating them. The CDR3 loop spans 12 amino acids. CDR3 in DNA: TGTGCCACCAGTGACAAAAACTATGGCTACACCTTC. Encoded protein: CATSDKNYGYTF.

The chain joins TRBV30 to TRBJ1-1; 9 bases are a match to TRBD1. The CDR3 loop spans 15 amino acids. V lost 3 bases and J lost 5; bases outside the gene matches: 10. The germline V gene has CDR1 GTSNPN and CDR2 SVGIG (reference sequence). The CDR3, as DNA: TGTGCCTGGAGGTACAGGGGGCGGGGCGTGACTGAAGCTTTCTTT. This codes for CAWRYRGRGVTEAFF.

The genes are TRBV2 and TRBJ1-1; D remains ambiguous. This CDR3 comprises 12 residues. The V gene lost 8 bases and the J gene lost 0 bases, with 7 bases spanning the gap. Looked up from germline, CDR1 is SNHLY and CDR2 is FYNNEI. The CDR3 region has the DNA TGTGCCAGCTTGAGGCTGAACACTGAAGCTTTCTTT. This gives the protein CASLRLNTEAFF.

The chain recombines TRBV11-2 with TRBJ1-2, with TRBD1 identical over 8 bases. Germline assignment: CDR1 SGHAT and CDR2 FQNNGV. Trimming cost V 1 base and J 0 bases; bases outside gene matches: 4. The CDR3 loop spans 16 amino acids. The CDR3 bases are TGTGCCAGCAGCTTAGCCGGGACAGGCCCTAACTATGGCTACACCTTC. This translates into CASSLAGTGPNYGYTF.

This chain connects TRBV3-1 (or the pseudogene TRBV3-2) to TRBJ2-7; 8 bases are shared with TRBD1. The germline V gene encodes CDR1 LGHDT and CDR2 YNNKEL (reference sequence). V was clipped by 0 bases and J by 5 bases; unmatched bases: 9. This CDR3 has 16 amino acids. The CDR3 region is CASSQDGRTGLHEQYF. CDR3 coding DNA: TGTGCCAGCAGCCAAGACGGCAGGACAGGGCTCCACGAGCAGTACTTC.

As for this clone: An end of the junction differs from the germline gene, which may be a read error. This chain links TRBV28 with TRBJ1-5; TRBD1 agrees at 7 bases. Germline assignment: CDR1 MDHEN and CDR2 SYDVKM. The CDR3 totals 15 residues. The CDR3 nucleotides read TGTGCCAGTAGTTTCCTACAGGGGAGCAATCAGCCCCAGCATTTT. As protein: CASSFLQGSNQPQHF.

CDR3 in amino acids: CASSQQGNQPQHF. The DNA of the CDR3 is TGTGCCAGCAGCCAACAGGGAAATCAGCCCCAGCATTTT. J is TRBJ1-5 and V is TRBV3-1 (or the pseudogene TRBV3-2); D is possibly TRBD1 (5 bases). CDR1 LGHDT and CDR2 YNNKEL come from the germline V gene (reference sequence). Trimming shortened V by 2 bases and J by 4 bases, and 6 bases separated the two germline ends. This CDR3 region has 13 residues.

The chain uses TRBV2 and TRBJ2-2, with 10 bases lining up with TRBD1. The J segment lost 5 bases and the V segment lost 3 bases, leaving 3 bases of the junction unmatched. The CDR3 is made up of 15 amino acids. Per germline, CDR1 SNHLY and CDR2 FYNNEI. The CDR3 loop reads CASSDSGQGTGELFF. The CDR3 DNA is TGTGCCAGCAGTGACTCGGGACAGGGGACCGGGGAGCTGTTTTTT. Full variable domain (outside the CDR3, taken from reference TRBV2 and TRBJ2-2): EPEVTQTPSHQVTQMGQEVILRCVPISNHLYFYWYRQILGQKVEFLVSFYNNEISEKSEIFDDQFSVERPDGSNFTLKIRSTKLEDSAMYFCASSDSGQGTGELFFGEGSRLTVL.

The rearrangement links TRBV28 to TRBJ1-2, with D unclear. The V gene's germline CDR1 is MDHEN and CDR2 SYDVKM. The CDR3 spans 12 residues. V lost 4 bases to trimming and J lost 6 bases, with 9 bases between them. The CDR3 is CASSSSPDGYTF. DNA for the CDR3: TGTGCCAGCAGTTCATCCCCAGATGGCTACACCTTC.

The chain links TRBV19 to TRBJ2-5, with 9 bases that match TRBD1. V gave up 3 bases and J gave up 4 bases; unmatched junction bases: 6. The CDR3 has 15 amino acids. Per the germline V gene, CDR1 is LNHDA and CDR2 is SQIVND (reference sequence). The CDR3 reads CASSMGTGLIETQYF. The CDR3 DNA follows: TGTGCCAGTAGTATGGGGACAGGGTTAATAGAGACCCAGTACTTC.